The next 3 T cell receptor beta chains were all read from a single sample in a study of identical twins. TCRdb re-called the 5' RACE reads through MiXCR, storing one row per CDR3 protein. The table includes 520,000 or so distinct CDR3 sequences, approximately 22% detected once. These data also formed part of another study, on T cells expressing NK-cell markers.

The sequencing input was CD4+ T cells sorted from blood. The receptors originated from a woman in her late teens or twenties in good health.

This clonotype was seen more than once but under ten times. The gene calls are TRBV12-3 or TRBV12-4 and TRBJ2-2, with TRBD1 matching over 7 bases. J was trimmed by 5 bases and V by 4 bases; bases with no gene match: 7. The CDR3 extends over 15 amino acids. The CDR3 region is CASSYPGTETGELFF. In DNA, the CDR3 is TGTGCCAGCAGTTATCCCGGGACAGAAACCGGGGAGCTGTTTTTT.

This sequence joins TRBV20-1 and TRBJ2-7; 11 bases line up with TRBD2. The CDR3 runs 14 residues. Germline V CDR1 and CDR2: DFQATT, SNEGSKA (reference sequence). The V and J ends lost 4 bases and 5 bases, in that order; junction bases with no gene match: 7. In nucleotides, the CDR3 is TGCAGTGCTACTACTAGCGGGAGAATTGACGAGCAGTACTTC. Encoded protein: CSATTSGRIDEQYF.

This clonotype was counted between two and nine times. This rearrangement joins TRBV3-1 to TRBJ1-1; no clear D. The germline V gene encodes CDR1 LGHDT and CDR2 YNNKEL (reference sequence). The CDR3 is made up of 14 amino acids. The germline V and J ends were trimmed by 3 bases and 1 base, with 9 bases remaining between them. CDR3 sequence (DNA): TGTGCCAGCAGCCAGGGAGGGCCGAACACTGAAGCTTTCTTT. Amino acids: CASSQGGPNTEAFF.